This T cell receptor (beta chain) was found in a study of STAT3 mutations in large granular lymphocyte leukemia. Overall study findings and caveats: Some patients had dominant TCR clones larger than their STAT3 mutant burden. Every T-cell large granular lymphocyte leukemia patient had at least one immunodominant TCR beta clonotype. TCR clonotype switching after therapy occurred in about 30% of the 18 patients.

Losses at the gene ends were 3 bases for V and 4 bases for J; bases not matched to a gene: 14. Germline V CDR1 and CDR2: SQVTM, ANQGSEA. This CDR3 contains 16 residues. TCRbeta libraries averaged around 37,000 productive templates per sample. The data were produced by immunoSEQ multiplex PCR, yet TCRdb's version contains in-frame clones alone and is incomplete. This sample has some 15,000 clones, with about nine tenths found just once. The table lists this clone with a few counts. Its specificity is unknown. The clonotype comes from a woman in her forties or fifties with T-cell large granular lymphocyte leukemia. Some clones in this sample may be carry-over from other donors' samples. The chain combines TRBV29-1 with TRBJ1-1; 7 nucleotides match TRBD1. Sequenced sample: peripheral blood mononuclear cells. DNA for the CDR3: TGCAGCGTTGATCAGGGAAACCGGGACAGTAGCACTGAAGCTTTCTTT. Protein: CSVDQGNRDSSTEAFF. Variable domain in full (rest from reference TRBV29-1 and TRBJ1-1): SAVISQKPSRDICQRGTSLTIQCQVDSQVTMMFWYRQQPGQSLTLIATANQGSEATYESGFVIDKFPISRPNLTFSTLTVSNMSPEDSSIYLCSVDQGNRDSSTEAFFGQGTRLTVV.